These 20 T cell receptor beta chains were all obtained from the same sample, sequenced in a study of T cell repertoires in cytomegalovirus infection. A single record per CDR3 protein comes from TCRdb applying MiXCR to the reads. The sample holds approximately 400,000 distinct CDR3 sequences, 30% to 40% seen once. Sequenced: PBMCs. The receptors here all came from a human donor in good health (CMV status not recorded). Some clones in this sample may be carry-over from other donors' samples.

The V gene is TRBV7-3, the J gene TRBJ2-1, with 9 bases fitting TRBD2. Germline values: CDR1 SGHTA, CDR2 FQGTGA. This CDR3 is built from 17 residues. The V and J ends lost 2 bases and 1 base, in that order; junction bases with no gene match: 6. The CDR3 DNA is TGTGCCAGCAGCTTAGGGTGGCGGGGGGGGTCCTACAATGAGCAGTTCTTC. Its protein is CASSLGWRGGSYNEQFF.

The chain uses TRBV18 and TRBJ1-2, with D hard to call. CDR3 length equals 13 residues. V was clipped by 4 bases and J by 8 bases, with 14 bases between them. Looked up from germline, CDR1 is KGHSH and CDR2 is LQKENI. The CDR3 protein is CASSQKGFEGYTF. The CDR3 DNA sequence: TGTGCCAGCTCACAGAAGGGCTTTGAAGGCTACACCTTC.

This clonotype turned up a few times. The gene calls are TRBV4-3 and TRBJ2-1; tentative D call: TRBD1 (6 bases). CDR3 length: 15 residues. V lost 3 bases to trimming and J lost 4 bases, with 13 bases between them. Germline V gives CDR1 LGHNA, CDR2 YSLEER. CDR3 DNA sequence: TGCGCCAGCAGCCAGACAGGAGAATTTTACAATGAGCAGTTCTTC. Translating gives CASSQTGEFYNEQFF.

This chain links TRBV15 with TRBJ1-2, with D perhaps TRBD1 (5 bases). The CDR3 sequence is 13 residues long. The germline gives CDR1 LNHNV, CDR2 YYDKDF (reference sequence). The V gene lost 3 bases and the J gene lost 3 bases, with 8 bases spanning the gap. CDR3 sequence reads: CATSRGLDYGYTF. The CDR3 bases are TGTGCCACCAGCAGGGGACTTGACTATGGCTACACCTTC.

This clonotype was observed a handful of times. The rearrangement uses TRBV7-6 and TRBJ2-5, with D tentatively TRBD2 (6 bases). The CDR3 contains 14 residues. Trimming took 2 bases from V and 4 from J, leaving 11 bases between them. Germline CDR1 SGHVS, CDR2 FNYEAQ. The CDR3 DNA is TGTGCCAGCAGCTTATATCGGGGGTTAGAGACCCAGTACTTC. As protein: CASSLYRGLETQYF.

This clonotype was recorded a few times. The V call is TRBV25-1, the J call TRBJ2-3; D unresolved. The CDR3 consists of 15 residues. V was trimmed by 11 bases and J by 0 bases, leaving 18 bases between them. The germline gives CDR1 MGHDK, CDR2 SYGVNS. The CDR3 region has the DNA TGTGCCCTAGAGGTAGAGAGTCCCAGCACAGATACGCAGTATTTT. It yields the protein CALEVESPSTDTQYF. The whole variable domain, filled in from reference TRBV25-1 and TRBJ2-3, reads EADIYQTPRYLVIGTGKKITLECSQTMGHDKMYWYQQDPGMELHLIHYSYGVNSTEKGDLSSESTVSRIRTEHFPLTLESARPSHTSQYLCALEVESPSTDTQYFGPGTRLTVL.

This clonotype showed up just a few times. CDR3 in amino acids: CASSYSTIGHNSPLHF. The CDR3 region has the DNA TGTGCCAGCAGTTACTCGACTATTGGGCATAATTCACCCCTCCACTTT. V gene TRBV6-5 combines with J gene TRBJ1-6; D unresolved. There are 16 residues in the CDR3. Trimming shortened V by 0 bases and J by 5 bases, and 11 bases separated the two germline ends. Germline loops: CDR1 MNHEY, CDR2 SVGAGI.

To note about this clonotype: The junction differs from germline at one of its ends, possibly a read error. This chain connects TRBV7-2 to TRBJ1-5, with no clear D. This CDR3 contains 15 residues. Germline V gene sequence: CDR1 SGHTA, CDR2 FQGNSA. The CDR3 bases are TGTGCCAGCAGCTTAGCGCCGGGTAGCAATCAGCCCCAGACTTTT. It translates to CASSLAPGSNQPQTF.

This chain joins TRBV4-1 and TRBJ2-5; TRBD2 matches at 7 bases. The CDR3 has 15 amino acids. The V gene end was trimmed by 4 bases and the J gene end by 5 bases; junction bases not matched to a gene: 10. Germline loops: CDR1 MGHRA, CDR2 YSYEKL. In DNA form, the CDR3 reads TGCGCCAGCAGCCCAGCGTTCAGGGAGGGTGAGACCCAGTACTTC. It yields the protein CASSPAFREGETQYF.

The V gene is TRBV28, the J gene TRBJ1-4, with 8 bases matching TRBD1. This CDR3 has 14 amino acids. The trim removed 5 bases at V and 8 bases at J, leaving 7 bases unmatched. The V gene's germline CDR1 is MDHEN and CDR2 SYDVKM. Here the CDR3 DNA reads TGTGCCAGCAGTCCAGGGGGCGCAGGGGAAAAACTGTTTTTT. It is translated as CASSPGGAGEKLFF. The full variable domain, its missing parts supplied by reference TRBV28 and TRBJ1-4, is DVKVTQSSRYLVKRTGEKVFLECVQDMDHENMFWYRQDPGLGLRLIYFSYDVKMKEKGDIPEGYSVSREKKERFSLILESASTNQTSMYLCASSPGGAGEKLFFGSGTQLSVL.

This sequence joins TRBV2 and TRBJ1-1; D is possibly TRBD1 (6 bases). The CDR3 totals 12 residues. V lost 6 bases to trimming and J lost 4 bases, with 9 bases between them. From germline, CDR1 is SNHLY and CDR2 FYNNEI. CDR3 nucleotides: TGTGCCAGCAGGGGGGGGCCCACTGAAGCTTTCTTT. It encodes CASRGGPTEAFF.

The table lists this clonotype with a few counts. The CDR3 bases are TGTGCCAGCAGTTACTCGGGGGGCGTCGCCGGGGAGCTGTTTTTT. Translated, it gives CASSYSGGVAGELFF. The chain joins TRBV6-2 or TRBV6-3 to TRBJ2-2, with D perhaps being TRBD1 or TRBD2 (6 bases each). The CDR3 is 15 amino acids. Germline V CDR1 and CDR2: MNHEY, SVGEGT. V lost 0 bases and J lost 6, with 11 bases in between.

The chain combines TRBV6-6 with TRBJ2-7; 7 bases agree with TRBD1. The junction had 10 bases not matched to a gene; V was cut back by 5 bases and J by 3 bases. CDR1 is MNHNY and CDR2 is SVGAGI in the germline V gene (reference sequence). The CDR3 is 15 residues long. The CDR3 bases are TGTGCCAGCAGTGGCCGAAACCGGGACAGCTACGAGCAGTACTTC. Residues: CASSGRNRDSYEQYF.

This clonotype was detected only a few times. The rearrangement uses TRBV7-2 and TRBJ1-1, with D maybe TRBD1 (6 bases). CDR1 is SGHTA and CDR2 is FQGNSA in the germline V gene. Trimming pared 4 bases from V and 4 bases from J, leaving 19 bases between. The CDR3 spans 16 residues. Here the CDR3 reads CASSSRGGGETTEAFF. CDR3 coding DNA: TGTGCCAGCAGCTCTAGAGGGGGGGGCGAAACCACTGAAGCTTTCTTT.

V usage is TRBV29-1 and J usage is TRBJ2-7; 8 nucleotides match TRBD1. Germline CDR1 SQVTM, CDR2 ANQGSEA. The CDR3 sequence is 12 residues long. Trimming at V came to 4 bases and at J to 4 bases, leaving 3 bases not matched to a gene. CDR3 in amino acids: CSVAGGRYEQYF. The CDR3, as DNA: TGCAGCGTTGCAGGGGGCAGGTACGAGCAGTACTTC.

The sample holds one count of this clonotype. V gene TRBV7-2 combines with J gene TRBJ2-3, with TRBD2 matching over 10 bases. Trimming removed 1 base from V and 13 bases from J; junction bases left unmatched: 14. Germline V CDR1 and CDR2: SGHTA, FQGNSA. The CDR3 sequence is 16 residues long. The CDR3 bases are TGTGCCAGCAGCTTAGTTAGGAGCGGGGGGGGGTATAAGGAGTATTTT. Residues: CASSLVRSGGGYKEYF.

There are a few counts of this clonotype. This sequence joins TRBV11-3 and TRBJ2-7; tentative D call: TRBD1 (6 bases). The CDR3 is 13 amino acids. Per the germline V gene, CDR1 is SGHNT and CDR2 is YENEEA. Trimming cost V 0 bases and J 5 bases, with 8 bases left between them. CDR3 in DNA: TGTGCCAGCAGCTTAGATTCAGGGGACGAGCAGTACTTC. It is translated as CASSLDSGDEQYF.

This clonotype was found many times. This rearrangement joins TRBV7-6 to TRBJ2-1, with TRBD2 matching over 12 bases. Germline V gene lookup returns CDR1 SGHVS and CDR2 FNYEAQ. The CDR3 length is 19 residues. Germline trimming cut 3 bases from V and 0 bases from J; bases unmatched to any gene: 9. The CDR3 loop reads CASSFGTSGFLSSYNEQFF. CDR3 nucleotides: TGTGCCAGCAGCTTTGGGACTAGCGGGTTTTTGAGCTCCTACAATGAGCAGTTCTTC. The variable domain in full, with the rest retrieved from reference TRBV7-6 and TRBJ2-1, is GAGVSQSPRYKVTKRGQDVALRCDPISGHVSLYWYRQALGQGPEFLTYFNYEAQQDKSGLPNDRFSAERPEGSISTLTIQRTEQRDSAMYRCASSFGTSGFLSSYNEQFFGPGTRLTVL.

In this sample, this clonotype turned up many times. The chain is built from TRBV7-8 and TRBJ2-7; 12 bases are a match to TRBD1. Germline V gives CDR1 SGHVS, CDR2 FQNEAQ. Trimming cost V 3 bases and J 5 bases; bases outside gene matches: 5. This CDR3 has 15 residues. CDR3: CASSLGTGGKNEQYF. As DNA, the CDR3 is TGTGCCAGCAGCTTGGGGACAGGGGGCAAGAACGAGCAGTACTTC.

This clonotype has more than one count but fewer than ten. The rearrangement joins TRBV2 to TRBJ2-7, with D tentatively TRBD1 or TRBD2 (5 bases each). The V gene lost 3 bases and the J gene lost 6 bases, with 9 bases spanning the gap. The V gene's germline CDR1 is SNHLY and CDR2 FYNNEI. This CDR3 comprises 12 residues. The CDR3 nucleotides read TGTGCCAGCAGTGAGGGGGTGGGCGAGCAGTACTTC. Its translation is CASSEGVGEQYF. Filled out from reference TRBV2 and TRBJ2-7, the complete variable domain reads EPEVTQTPSHQVTQMGQEVILRCVPISNHLYFYWYRQILGQKVEFLVSFYNNEISEKSEIFDDQFSVERPDGSNFTLKIRSTKLEDSAMYFCASSEGVGEQYFGPGTRLTVT.